One TCR beta chain is described in this entry. These data originate in a study of blood T cell repertoires in COVID-19. About the research overall: Spain, Italy and the United States supplied samples that represented acute and convalescent COVID-19. PBMCs, B-cell-depleted T cells, or T cells were the source of the cDNA or gDNA that made up the material.

V lost 1 base to trimming and J lost 4 bases, with 10 bases between them. Looked up from germline, CDR1 is SNHLY and CDR2 is FYNNEI. CDR3 length equals 14 residues. Sequencing was performed with immunoSEQ multiplex PCR; in TCRdb, only in-frame clones are kept and a portion is missing. The sample contains some 65,000 clones, about four fifths of which appear only once. The V and J genes are TRBV2 and TRBJ2-5; D possibly corresponds to TRBD1 (6 bases). The sample was peripheral blood. The receptor was isolated from a human donor in a cohort sampled during active COVID-19. CDR3 region: CASSEGRGRETQYF. CDR3 nucleotides: TGTGCCAGCAGTGAAGGCAGGGGACGAGAGACCCAGTACTTC.